The source of this TCR beta chain is a study of technical replicates of blood from a handful of donors. The data were produced by immunoSEQ multiplex PCR, yet TCRdb's version contains in-frame clones alone and is incomplete. Of more than 90,000 clones listed, 90% to 97% are singletons. The sample taken for sequencing was T cells isolated from PBMCs. The sequence was collected from a human donor in good health.

The CDR3 here is CAWVDHSGVAGANVLTF. CDR3 in DNA: TGTGCCTGGGTAGACCATAGCGGGGTGGCTGGGGCCAACGTCCTGACTTTC. The V call is TRBV30, the J call TRBJ2-6; 8 bases map to TRBD2. The germline CDR1 and CDR2 sequences are GTSNPN and SVGIG (reference sequence). J lost 2 bases, V lost 5 bases, and 11 bases had no gene match. The CDR3 has 17 amino acids. The whole variable domain, remainder taken from reference TRBV30 and TRBJ2-6, is SQTIHQWPATLVQPVGSPLSLECTVEGTSNPNLYWYRQAAGRGLQLLFYSVGIGQISSEVPQNLSASRPQDRQFILSSKKLLLSDSGFYLCAWVDHSGVAGANVLTFGAGSRLTVL.